This TCR beta chain was identified in a study of patients and donors after allogeneic stem cell transplantation. This clonotype was found a few times. CDR3 length equals 14 residues. V was shortened by 2 bases and J by 7 bases, with 15 bases between the two germline ends. CDR1 is GTSNPN, CDR2 SVGIG, per germline (reference sequence). TCRdb used MiXCR to reprocess the RT-PCR reads, holding one entry per CDR3 protein. The table lists about 960,000 distinct CDR3 sequences, 15% to 20% of them singletons, with under 6.5% in the top ten. The source is a human donor who was either an allogeneic HSCT recipient or a stem cell or donor lymphocyte infusion donor (not recorded which). It is not recorded whose cells these are; they may come from a transplant donor. The specimen sequenced was blood, either unsorted or a sorted T cell fraction (not recorded which). The V call is TRBV30, the J call TRBJ2-1; D may match TRBD1 or TRBD2 (6 bases each). CDR3 in amino acids: CAWSIGGRLNEQFF. The CDR3 region has the DNA TGTGCCTGGAGTATTGGGGGGCGCTTGAATGAGCAGTTCTTC. The full variable domain, with the rest looked up from reference TRBV30 and TRBJ2-1, is SQTIHQWPATLVQPVGSPLSLECTVEGTSNPNLYWYRQAAGRGLQLLFYSVGIGQISSEVPQNLSASRPQDRQFILSSKKLLLSDSGFYLCAWSIGGRLNEQFFGPGTRLTVL.